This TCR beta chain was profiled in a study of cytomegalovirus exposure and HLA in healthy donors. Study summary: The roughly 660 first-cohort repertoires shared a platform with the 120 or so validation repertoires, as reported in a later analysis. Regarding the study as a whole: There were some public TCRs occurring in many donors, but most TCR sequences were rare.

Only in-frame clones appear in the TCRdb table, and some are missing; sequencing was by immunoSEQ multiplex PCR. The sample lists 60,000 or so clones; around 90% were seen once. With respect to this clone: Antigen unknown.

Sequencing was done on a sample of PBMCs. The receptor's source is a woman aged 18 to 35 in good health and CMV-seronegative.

CDR3 sequence reads: CASSLAAGGPTDTQYF. As DNA, the CDR3 is TGCGCCAGCAGCTTGGCAGCGGGAGGGCCCACAGATACGCAGTATTTT. The V call is TRBV5-1, the J call TRBJ2-3, with 10 positions matching TRBD2. V gave up 0 bases and J gave up 2 bases; unmatched junction bases: 3. The CDR3 sequence is 16 residues long. The germline CDR1 and CDR2 sequences are SGHRS and YFSETQ.